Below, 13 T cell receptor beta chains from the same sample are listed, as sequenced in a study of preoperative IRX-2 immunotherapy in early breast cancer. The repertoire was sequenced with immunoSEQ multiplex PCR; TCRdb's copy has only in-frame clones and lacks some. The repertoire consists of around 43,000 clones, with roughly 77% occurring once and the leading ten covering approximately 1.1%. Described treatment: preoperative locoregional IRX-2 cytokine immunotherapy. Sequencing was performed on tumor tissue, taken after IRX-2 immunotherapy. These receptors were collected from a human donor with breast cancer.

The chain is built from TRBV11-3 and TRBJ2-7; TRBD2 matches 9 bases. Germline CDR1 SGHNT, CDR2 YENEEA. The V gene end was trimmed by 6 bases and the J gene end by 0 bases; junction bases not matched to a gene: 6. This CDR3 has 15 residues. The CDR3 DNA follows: TGTGCCAGCAGGTCAGCGGGGGGATCCTCCTACGAGCAGTACTTC. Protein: CASRSAGGSSYEQYF.

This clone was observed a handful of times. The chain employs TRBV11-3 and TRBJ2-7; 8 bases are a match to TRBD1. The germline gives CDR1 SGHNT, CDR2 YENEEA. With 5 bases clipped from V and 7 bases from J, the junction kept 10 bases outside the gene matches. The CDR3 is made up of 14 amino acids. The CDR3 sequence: CASSELTGAGEQYF. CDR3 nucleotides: TGTGCCAGCAGCGAACTGACAGGGGCGGGGGAGCAGTACTTC.

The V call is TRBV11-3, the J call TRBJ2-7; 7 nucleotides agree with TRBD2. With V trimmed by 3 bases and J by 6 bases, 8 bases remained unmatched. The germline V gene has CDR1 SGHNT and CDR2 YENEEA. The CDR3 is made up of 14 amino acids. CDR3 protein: CASSLAGAGPEQYF. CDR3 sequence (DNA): TGTGCCAGCAGCTTGGCGGGAGCCGGGCCCGAGCAGTACTTC.

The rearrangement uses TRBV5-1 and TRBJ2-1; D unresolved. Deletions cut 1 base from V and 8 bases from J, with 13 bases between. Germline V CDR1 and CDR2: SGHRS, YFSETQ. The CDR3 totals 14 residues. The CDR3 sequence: CASSLSFGQDEQFF. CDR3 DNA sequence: TGCGCCAGCAGCTTGAGTTTTGGGCAGGATGAGCAGTTCTTC.

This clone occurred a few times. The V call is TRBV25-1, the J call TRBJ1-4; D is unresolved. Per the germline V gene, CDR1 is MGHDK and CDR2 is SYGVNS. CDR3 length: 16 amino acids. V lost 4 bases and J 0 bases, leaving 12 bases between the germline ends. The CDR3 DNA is TGTGCCAGCAGTGGAGTCCAAGCTGCAACTAATGAAAAACTGTTTTTT. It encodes CASSGVQAATNEKLFF. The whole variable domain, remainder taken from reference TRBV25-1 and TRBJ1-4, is EADIYQTPRYLVIGTGKKITLECSQTMGHDKMYWYQQDPGMELHLIHYSYGVNSTEKGDLSSESTVSRIRTEHFPLTLESARPSHTSQYLCASSGVQAATNEKLFFGSGTQLSVL.

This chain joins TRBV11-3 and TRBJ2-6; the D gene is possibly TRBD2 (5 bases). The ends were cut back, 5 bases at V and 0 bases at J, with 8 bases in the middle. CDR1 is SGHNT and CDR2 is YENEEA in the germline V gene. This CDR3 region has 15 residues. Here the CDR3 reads CASSQGSSGANVLTF. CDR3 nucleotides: TGTGCCAGCAGCCAAGGGAGCTCTGGGGCCAACGTCCTGACTTTC.

CDR3 protein: CAWSVGLRADTQYF. CDR3 sequence (DNA): TGTGCCTGGAGTGTTGGCCTTAGGGCAGATACGCAGTATTTT. V gene TRBV30 combines with J gene TRBJ2-3; no definite D call. Trimming removed 0 bases at V and 4 bases at J, with 11 bases between. This CDR3 is 14 amino acids long. Germline values: CDR1 GTSNPN, CDR2 SVGIG (reference sequence).

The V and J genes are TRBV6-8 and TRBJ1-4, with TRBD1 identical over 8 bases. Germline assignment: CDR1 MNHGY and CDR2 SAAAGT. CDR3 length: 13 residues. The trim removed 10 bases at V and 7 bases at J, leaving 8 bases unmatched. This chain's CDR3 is CATMDRAGEKLFF. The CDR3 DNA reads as TGTGCCACGATGGACAGGGCTGGTGAAAAACTGTTTTTT.

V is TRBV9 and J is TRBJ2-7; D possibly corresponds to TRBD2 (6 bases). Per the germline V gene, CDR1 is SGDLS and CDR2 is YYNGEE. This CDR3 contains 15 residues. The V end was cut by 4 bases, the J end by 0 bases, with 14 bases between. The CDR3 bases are TGTGCCAGCAGCTGGGGGGTCGGACACTCCTACGAGCAGTACTTC. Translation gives CASSWGVGHSYEQYF.

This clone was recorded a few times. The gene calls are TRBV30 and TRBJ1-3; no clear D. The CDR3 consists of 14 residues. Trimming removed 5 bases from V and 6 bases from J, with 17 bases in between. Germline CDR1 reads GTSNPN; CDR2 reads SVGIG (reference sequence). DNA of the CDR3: TGTGCCTGGGTGGACCGGACGCGAAAAAACACCATATATTTT. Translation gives CAWVDRTRKNTIYF.

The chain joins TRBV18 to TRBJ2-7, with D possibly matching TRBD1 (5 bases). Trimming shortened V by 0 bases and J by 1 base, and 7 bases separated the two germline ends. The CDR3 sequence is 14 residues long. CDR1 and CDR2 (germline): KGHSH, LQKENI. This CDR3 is CASSPPSGSYEQYF. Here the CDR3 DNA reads TGTGCCAGCTCACCACCGTCAGGGTCCTACGAGCAGTACTTC.

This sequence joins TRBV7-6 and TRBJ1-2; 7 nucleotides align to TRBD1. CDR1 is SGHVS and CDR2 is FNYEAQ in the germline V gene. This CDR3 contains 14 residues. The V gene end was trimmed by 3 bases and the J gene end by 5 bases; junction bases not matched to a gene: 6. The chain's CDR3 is CASSLGGTVYGYTF. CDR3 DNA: TGTGCCAGCAGCTTGGGAGGGACAGTATATGGCTACACCTTC.

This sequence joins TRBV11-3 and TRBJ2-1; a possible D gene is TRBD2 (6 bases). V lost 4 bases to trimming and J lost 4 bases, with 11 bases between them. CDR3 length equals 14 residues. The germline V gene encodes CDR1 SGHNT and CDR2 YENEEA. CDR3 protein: CASSSTGTYNEQFF. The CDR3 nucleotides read TGTGCCAGCAGCTCCACTGGGACTTACAATGAGCAGTTCTTC. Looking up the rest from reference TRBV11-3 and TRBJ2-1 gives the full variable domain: EAGVVQSPRYKIIEKKQPVAFWCNPISGHNTLYWYLQNLGQGPELLIRYENEEAVDDSQLPKDRFSAERLKGVDSTLKIQPAELGDSAVYLCASSSTGTYNEQFFGPGTRLTVL.